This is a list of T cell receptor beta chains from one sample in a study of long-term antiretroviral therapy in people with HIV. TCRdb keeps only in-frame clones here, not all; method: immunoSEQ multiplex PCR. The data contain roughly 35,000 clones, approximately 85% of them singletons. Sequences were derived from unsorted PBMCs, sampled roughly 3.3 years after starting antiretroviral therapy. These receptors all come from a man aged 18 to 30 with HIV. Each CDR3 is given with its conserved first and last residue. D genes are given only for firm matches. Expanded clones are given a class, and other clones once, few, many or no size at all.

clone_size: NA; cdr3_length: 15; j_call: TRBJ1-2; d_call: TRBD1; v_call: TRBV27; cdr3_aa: CASSRPGTGVDGYTF; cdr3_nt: TGTGCCAGCAGTCGACCAGGGACAGGGGTGGATGGCTACACCTTC
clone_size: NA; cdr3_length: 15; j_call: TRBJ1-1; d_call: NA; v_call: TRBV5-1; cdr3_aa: CASSSGRGQRGEAFF; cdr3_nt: TGCGCCAGCAGCTCCGGCCGGGGCCAGCGGGGGGAAGCTTTCTTT
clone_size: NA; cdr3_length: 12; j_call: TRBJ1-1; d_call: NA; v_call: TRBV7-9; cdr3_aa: CASSLAVAEAFF; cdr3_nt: TGTGCCAGCAGCTTAGCGGTAGCTGAAGCTTTCTTT
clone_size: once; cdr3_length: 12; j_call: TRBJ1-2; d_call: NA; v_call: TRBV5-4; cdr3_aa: CASSSMGYGYTF; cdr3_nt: TGTGCCAGCAGCTCGATGGGCTATGGCTACACCTTC
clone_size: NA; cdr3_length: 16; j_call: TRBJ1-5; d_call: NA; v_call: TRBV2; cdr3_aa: CASSEMAAELYQPQHF; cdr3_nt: TGTGCCAGCAGTGAGATGGCGGCAGAACTTTATCAGCCCCAGCATTTT
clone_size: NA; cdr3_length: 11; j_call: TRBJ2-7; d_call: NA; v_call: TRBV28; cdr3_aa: CATTGLYEQYF; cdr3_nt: TGTGCCACCACTGGGCTCTACGAGCAGTACTTC
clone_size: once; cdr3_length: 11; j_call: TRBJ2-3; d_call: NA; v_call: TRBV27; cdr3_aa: CASTGGDTQYF; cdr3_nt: TGTGCCAGCACCGGGGGTGATACGCAGTATTTT
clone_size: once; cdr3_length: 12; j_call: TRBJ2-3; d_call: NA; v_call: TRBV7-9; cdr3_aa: CASSSGTDTQYF; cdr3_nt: TGTGCCAGCAGCTCCGGAACAGATACGCAGTATTTT
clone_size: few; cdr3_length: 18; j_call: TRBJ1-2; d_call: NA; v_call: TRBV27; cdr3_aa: CASSPSVGPLLANYGYTF; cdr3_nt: TGTGCCAGCAGTCCTTCGGTGGGACCGCTCTTAGCTAACTATGGCTACACCTTC
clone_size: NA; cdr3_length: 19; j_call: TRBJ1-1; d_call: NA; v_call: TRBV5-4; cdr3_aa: CASIGKNDAKSEVTTEAFF; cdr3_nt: TGTGCCAGCATAGGAAAGAACGATGCGAAGTCGGAGGTTACCACTGAAGCTTTCTTT
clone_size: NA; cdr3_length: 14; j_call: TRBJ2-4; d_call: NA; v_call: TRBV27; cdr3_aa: CASSLSLAKNIQYF; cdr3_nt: TGTGCCAGCAGTTTATCTTTAGCCAAAAACATTCAGTACTTC
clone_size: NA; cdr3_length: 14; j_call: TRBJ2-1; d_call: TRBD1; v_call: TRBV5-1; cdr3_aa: CASGQGALNNEQFF; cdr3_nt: TGCGCCAGCGGACAGGGGGCGTTGAACAATGAGCAGTTCTTC
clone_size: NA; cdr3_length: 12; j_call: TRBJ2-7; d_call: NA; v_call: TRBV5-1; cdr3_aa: CASSLSGYEQYF; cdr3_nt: TGCGCCAGCAGCTTGTCGGGCTACGAGCAGTACTTC
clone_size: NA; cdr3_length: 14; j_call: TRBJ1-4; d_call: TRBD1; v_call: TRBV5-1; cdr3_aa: CASSPYRGNEKLFF; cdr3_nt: TGCGCCAGCAGCCCTTACAGGGGAAATGAAAAACTGTTTTTT
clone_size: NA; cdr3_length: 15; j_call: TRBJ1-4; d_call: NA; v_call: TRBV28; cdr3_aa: CASSFIGSTNEKLFF; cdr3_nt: TGTGCCAGCAGTTTTATAGGTTCAACTAATGAAAAACTGTTTTTT
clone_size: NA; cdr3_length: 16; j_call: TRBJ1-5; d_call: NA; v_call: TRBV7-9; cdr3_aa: CASSSGRGGSNQPQHF; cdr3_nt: TGTGCCAGCAGCTCGGGCCGAGGGGGTAGCAATCAGCCCCAGCATTTT
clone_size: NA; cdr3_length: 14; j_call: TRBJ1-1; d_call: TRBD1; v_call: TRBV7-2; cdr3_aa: CASSLSTGGTEAFF; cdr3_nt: TGTGCCAGCAGCCTATCAACAGGGGGCACTGAAGCTTTCTTT
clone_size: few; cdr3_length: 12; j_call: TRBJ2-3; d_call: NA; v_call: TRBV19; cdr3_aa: CASSIKRDTQYF; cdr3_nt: TGTGCCAGTAGTATAAAGCGAGATACGCAGTATTTT
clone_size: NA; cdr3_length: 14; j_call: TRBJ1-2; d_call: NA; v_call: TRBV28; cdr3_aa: CASSRDIGGEGYTF; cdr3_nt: TGTGCCAGCAGTAGGGACATTGGAGGAGAGGGCTACACCTTC
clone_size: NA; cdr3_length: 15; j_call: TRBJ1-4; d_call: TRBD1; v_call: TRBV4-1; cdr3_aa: CASRYAQGRSEKLFF; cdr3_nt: TGCGCCAGCAGGTACGCACAGGGGAGATCGGAAAAACTGTTTTTT
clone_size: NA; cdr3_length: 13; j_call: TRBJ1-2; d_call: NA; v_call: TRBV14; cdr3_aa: CASSPRTNYGYTF; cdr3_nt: TGTGCCAGCAGCCCCCGGACTAACTATGGCTACACCTTC
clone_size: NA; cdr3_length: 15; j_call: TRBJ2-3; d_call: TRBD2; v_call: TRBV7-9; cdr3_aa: CASSLPSGRGDTQYF; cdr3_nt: TGTGCCAGCAGCTTACCTAGCGGGAGGGGGGATACGCAGTATTTT
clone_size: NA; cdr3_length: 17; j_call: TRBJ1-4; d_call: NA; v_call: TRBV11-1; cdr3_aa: CASSTYGRGAANEKLFF; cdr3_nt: TGTGCCAGCAGCACCTATGGTCGGGGGGCCGCAAATGAAAAACTGTTTTTT
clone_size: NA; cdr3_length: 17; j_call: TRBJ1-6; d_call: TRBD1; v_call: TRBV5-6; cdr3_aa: CASSLQTGHPYNSPLHF; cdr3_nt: TGTGCCAGCAGCCTCCAGACAGGGCACCCTTATAATTCACCCCTCCACTTT
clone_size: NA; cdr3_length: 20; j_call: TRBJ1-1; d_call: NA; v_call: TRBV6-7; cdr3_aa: CASSCPPYRPGRLMNTEAFF; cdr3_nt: TGTGCCAGCAGTTGCCCTCCTTACAGGCCAGGGAGGCTTATGAACACTGAAGCTTTCTTT
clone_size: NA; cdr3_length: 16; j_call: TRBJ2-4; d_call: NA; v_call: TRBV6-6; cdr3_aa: CASSPPTAGPKNIQYF; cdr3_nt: TGTGCCAGCAGTCCCCCGACAGCCGGCCCCAAAAACATTCAGTACTTC
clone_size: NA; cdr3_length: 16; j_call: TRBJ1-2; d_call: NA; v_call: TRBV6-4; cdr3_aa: CASSNSGGLFEGGYTF; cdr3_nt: TGTGCCAGCAGCAATTCGGGGGGACTTTTCGAGGGTGGCTACACCTTC
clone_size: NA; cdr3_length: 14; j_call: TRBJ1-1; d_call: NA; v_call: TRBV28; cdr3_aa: CASRRPLRDTEAFF; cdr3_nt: TGTGCCAGCCGACGGCCCCTAAGGGACACTGAAGCTTTCTTT
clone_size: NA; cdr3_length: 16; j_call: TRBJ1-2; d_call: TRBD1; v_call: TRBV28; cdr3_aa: CASTRGVRGRGYGYTF; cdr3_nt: TGTGCCAGCACCCGAGGCGTCAGGGGGCGGGGCTATGGCTACACCTTC
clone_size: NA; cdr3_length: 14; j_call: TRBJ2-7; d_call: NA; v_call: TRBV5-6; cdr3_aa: CASSSDGRAYEQYF; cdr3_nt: TGTGCCAGCAGCTCGGACGGCAGAGCCTACGAGCAGTACTTC
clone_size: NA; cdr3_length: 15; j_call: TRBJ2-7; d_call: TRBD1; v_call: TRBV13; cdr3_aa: CASSLGTGVYYEQYF; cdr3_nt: TGTGCCAGCAGCTTAGGGACAGGGGTCTACTACGAGCAGTACTTC
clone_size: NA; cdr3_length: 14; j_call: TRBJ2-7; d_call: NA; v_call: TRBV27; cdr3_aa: CASSPLNTGREQYF; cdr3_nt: TGTGCCAGCAGTCCACTAAATACAGGGCGAGAGCAGTACTTC
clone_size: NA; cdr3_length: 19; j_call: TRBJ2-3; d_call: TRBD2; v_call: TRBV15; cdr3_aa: CATSSTRSSSGGGIDTQYF; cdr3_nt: TGTGCCACCAGCAGTACTCGATCGTCCAGCGGGGGGGGAATAGATACGCAGTATTTT
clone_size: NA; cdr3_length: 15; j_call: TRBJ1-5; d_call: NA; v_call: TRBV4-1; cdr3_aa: CASSGGSTNNQPQHF; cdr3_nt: TGCGCCAGCAGCGGAGGGTCAACCAACAATCAGCCCCAGCATTTT
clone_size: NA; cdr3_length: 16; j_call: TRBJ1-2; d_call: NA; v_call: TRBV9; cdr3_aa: CASNPGAGAPNYGYTF; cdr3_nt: TGTGCCAGCAACCCCGGGGCGGGGGCGCCAAACTATGGCTACACCTTC
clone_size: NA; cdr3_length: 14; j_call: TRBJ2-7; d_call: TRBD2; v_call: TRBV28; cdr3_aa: CASSPAGAPNEQYF; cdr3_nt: TGTGCCAGCAGTCCAGCGGGAGCCCCCAACGAGCAGTACTTC
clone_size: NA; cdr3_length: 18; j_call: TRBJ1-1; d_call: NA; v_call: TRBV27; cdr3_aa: CASSFTSGGWGPNTEAFF; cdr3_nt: TGTGCCAGCAGTTTTACATCGGGTGGGTGGGGCCCGAACACTGAAGCTTTCTTT
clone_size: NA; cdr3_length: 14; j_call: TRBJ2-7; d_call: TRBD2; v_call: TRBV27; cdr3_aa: CASSGLASRYEQYF; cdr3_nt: TGTGCCAGCAGCGGACTAGCCAGCCGCTACGAGCAGTACTTC
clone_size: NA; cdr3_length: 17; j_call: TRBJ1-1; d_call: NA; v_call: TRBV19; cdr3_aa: CASSIPPQRGRSTEAFF; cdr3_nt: TGTGCCAGTAGTATCCCACCCCAGAGGGGTCGCAGCACTGAAGCTTTCTTT
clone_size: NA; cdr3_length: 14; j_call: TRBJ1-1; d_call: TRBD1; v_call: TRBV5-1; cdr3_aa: CASSLQGLDTEAFF; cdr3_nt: TGCGCCAGCAGCTTACAGGGGCTCGACACTGAAGCTTTCTTT
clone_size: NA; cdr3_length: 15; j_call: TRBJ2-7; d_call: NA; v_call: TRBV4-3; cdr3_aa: CASSQDLDRAYEQYF; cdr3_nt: TGCGCCAGCAGCCAAGATTTGGACCGCGCCTACGAGCAGTACTTC
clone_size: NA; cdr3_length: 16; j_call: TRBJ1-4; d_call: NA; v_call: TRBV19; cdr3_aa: CASSSFGDGTNEKLFF; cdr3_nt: TGTGCCAGTAGTAGTTTCGGTGATGGAACTAATGAAAAACTGTTTTTT
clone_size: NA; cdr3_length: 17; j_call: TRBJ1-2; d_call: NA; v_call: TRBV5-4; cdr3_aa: CASSWTSIGPRTRGYTF; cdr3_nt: TGTGCCAGCAGCTGGACCTCCATCGGACCGCGAACGCGAGGCTACACCTTC
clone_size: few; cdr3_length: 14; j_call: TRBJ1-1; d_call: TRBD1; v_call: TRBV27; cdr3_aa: CASSLRGTGGGAFF; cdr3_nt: TGTGCCAGCAGTTTACGAGGGACAGGGGGAGGGGCTTTCTTT
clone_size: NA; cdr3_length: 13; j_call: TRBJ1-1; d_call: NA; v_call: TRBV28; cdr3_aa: CASRSDGVEGAFF; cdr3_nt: TGTGCCAGCAGATCTGACGGCGTTGAGGGGGCTTTCTTT
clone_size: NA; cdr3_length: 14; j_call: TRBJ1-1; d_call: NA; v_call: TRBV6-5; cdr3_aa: CASSYAYVDTEAFF; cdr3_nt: TGTGCCAGCAGTTACGCCTACGTGGACACTGAAGCTTTCTTT
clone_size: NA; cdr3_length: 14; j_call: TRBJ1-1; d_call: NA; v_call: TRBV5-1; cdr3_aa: CASSPLNMNTEAFF; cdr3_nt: TGCGCCAGCAGCCCGCTGAACATGAACACTGAAGCTTTCTTT
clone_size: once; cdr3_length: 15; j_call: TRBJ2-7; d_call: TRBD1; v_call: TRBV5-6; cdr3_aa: CASSLSGTGTHEQYF; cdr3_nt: TGTGCCAGCAGCTTGTCTGGGACAGGGACCCACGAGCAGTACTTC
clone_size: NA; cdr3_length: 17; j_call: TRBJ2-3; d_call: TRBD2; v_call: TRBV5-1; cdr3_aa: CASSLAPRGGSTDTQYF; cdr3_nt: TGCGCCAGCAGCTTGGCCCCACGGGGGGGAAGCACAGATACGCAGTATTTT